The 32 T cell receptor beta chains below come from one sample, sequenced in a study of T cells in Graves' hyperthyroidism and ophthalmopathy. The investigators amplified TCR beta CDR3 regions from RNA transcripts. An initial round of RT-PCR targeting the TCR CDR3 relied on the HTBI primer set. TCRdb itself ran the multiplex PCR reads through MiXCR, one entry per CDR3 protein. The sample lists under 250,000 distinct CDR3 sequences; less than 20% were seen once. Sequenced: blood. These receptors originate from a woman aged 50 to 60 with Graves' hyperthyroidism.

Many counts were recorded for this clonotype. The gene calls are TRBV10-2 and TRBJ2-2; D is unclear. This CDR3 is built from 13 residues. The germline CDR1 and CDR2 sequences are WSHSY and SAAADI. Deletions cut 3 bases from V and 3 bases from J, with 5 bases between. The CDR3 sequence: CASSEIDTGELFF. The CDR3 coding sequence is TGCGCCAGCAGTGAAATAGACACCGGGGAGCTGTTTTTT.

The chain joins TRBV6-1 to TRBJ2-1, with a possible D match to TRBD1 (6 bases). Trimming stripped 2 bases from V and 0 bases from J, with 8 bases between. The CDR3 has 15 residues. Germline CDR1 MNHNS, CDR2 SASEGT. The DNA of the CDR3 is TGTGCCAGCAGTGAAAGGGGGAGCTCCTACAATGAGCAGTTCTTC. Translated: CASSERGSSYNEQFF.

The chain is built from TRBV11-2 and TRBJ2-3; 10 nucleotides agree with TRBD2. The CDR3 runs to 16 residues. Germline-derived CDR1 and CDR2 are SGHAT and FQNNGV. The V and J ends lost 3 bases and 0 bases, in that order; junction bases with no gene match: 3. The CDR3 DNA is TGTGCCAGCAGCTTGGTGACTAGCGGGAGCACAGATACGCAGTATTTT. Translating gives CASSLVTSGSTDTQYF.

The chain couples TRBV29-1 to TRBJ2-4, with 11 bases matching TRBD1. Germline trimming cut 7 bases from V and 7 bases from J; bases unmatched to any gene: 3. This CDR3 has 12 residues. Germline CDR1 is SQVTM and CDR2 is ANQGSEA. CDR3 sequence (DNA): TGCAGCGCCGGGACAGGGGGGAACATTCAGTACTTC. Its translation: CSAGTGGNIQYF.

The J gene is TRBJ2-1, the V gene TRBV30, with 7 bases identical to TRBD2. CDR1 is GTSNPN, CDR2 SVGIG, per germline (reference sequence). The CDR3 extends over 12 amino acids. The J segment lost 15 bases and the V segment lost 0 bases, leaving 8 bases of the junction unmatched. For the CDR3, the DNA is TGTGCCTGGAGTGTTTCGGGGGGAGGCGGGTTCTTC. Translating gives CAWSVSGGGGFF.

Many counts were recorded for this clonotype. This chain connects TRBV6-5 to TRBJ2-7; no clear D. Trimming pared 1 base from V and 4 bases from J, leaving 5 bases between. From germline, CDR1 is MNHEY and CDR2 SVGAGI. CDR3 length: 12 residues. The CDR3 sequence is CASSYFGYEQYF. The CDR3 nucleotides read TGTGCCAGCAGTTACTTCGGTTACGAGCAGTACTTC.

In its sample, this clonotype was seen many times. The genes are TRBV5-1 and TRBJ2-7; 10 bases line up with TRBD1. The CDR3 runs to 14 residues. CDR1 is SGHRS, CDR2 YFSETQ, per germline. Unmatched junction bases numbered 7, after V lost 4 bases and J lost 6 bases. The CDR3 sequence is CASSPGQGLAEQYF. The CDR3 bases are TGCGCCAGCAGCCCGGGACAGGGGTTGGCCGAGCAGTACTTC. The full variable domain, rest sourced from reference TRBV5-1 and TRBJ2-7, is KAGVTQTPRYLIKTRGQQVTLSCSPISGHRSVSWYQQTPGQGLQFLFEYFSETQRNKGNFPGRFSGRQFSNSRSEMNVSTLELGDSALYLCASSPGQGLAEQYFGPGTRLTVT.

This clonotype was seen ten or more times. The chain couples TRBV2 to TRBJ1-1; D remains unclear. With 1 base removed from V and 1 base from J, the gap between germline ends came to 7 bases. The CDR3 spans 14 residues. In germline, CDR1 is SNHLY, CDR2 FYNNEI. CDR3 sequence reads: CASSEGPGNTEAFF. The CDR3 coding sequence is TGTGCCAGCAGTGAAGGGCCGGGGAACACTGAAGCTTTCTTT.

The CDR3 spells CASSLAGGANIQYF. Written as DNA, the CDR3 is TGTGCCAGCAGCCTAGCGGGAGGGGCAAACATTCAGTACTTC. The V call is TRBV12-3 or TRBV12-4, the J call TRBJ2-4; 12 bases align to TRBD2. CDR3 length equals 14 residues. Trimming cost V 6 bases and J 6 bases; bases outside gene matches: 3.

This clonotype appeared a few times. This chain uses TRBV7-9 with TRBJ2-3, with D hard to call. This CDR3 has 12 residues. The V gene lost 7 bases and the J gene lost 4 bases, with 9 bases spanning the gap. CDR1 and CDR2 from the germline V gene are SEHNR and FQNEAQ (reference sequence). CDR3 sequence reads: CASNLVSDTQYF. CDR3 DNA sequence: TGTGCCAGCAACCTAGTTTCAGATACGCAGTATTTT.

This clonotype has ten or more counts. In nucleotides, the CDR3 is TGTGCCAGCAGTAGGACCCCGGGCGGGGCTTTCTTT. Amino acids: CASSRTPGGAFF. The chain is built from TRBV12-3 or TRBV12-4 and TRBJ1-1; D unresolved. The CDR3 consists of 12 residues. Trimming left V 5 bases short and J 11 bases short, with 15 bases between.

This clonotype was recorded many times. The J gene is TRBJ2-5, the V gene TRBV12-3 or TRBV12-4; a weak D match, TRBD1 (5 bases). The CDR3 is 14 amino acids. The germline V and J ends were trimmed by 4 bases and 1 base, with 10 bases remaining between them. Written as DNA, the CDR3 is TGTGCCAGCAGTTCAAGGGGTGGCCAAGAGACCCAGTACTTC. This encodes CASSSRGGQETQYF.

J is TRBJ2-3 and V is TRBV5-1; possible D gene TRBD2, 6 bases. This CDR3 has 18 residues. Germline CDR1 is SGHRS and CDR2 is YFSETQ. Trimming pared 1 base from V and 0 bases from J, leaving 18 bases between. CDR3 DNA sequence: TGCGCCAGCAGCTTGTGGGCACGATCTGGGACTAGCACAGATACGCAGTATTTT. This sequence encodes CASSLWARSGTSTDTQYF.

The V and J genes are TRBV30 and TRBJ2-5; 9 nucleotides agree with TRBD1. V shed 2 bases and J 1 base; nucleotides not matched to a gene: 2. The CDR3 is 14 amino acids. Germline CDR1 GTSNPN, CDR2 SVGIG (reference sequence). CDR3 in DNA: TGTGCCTGGAGTAGGGGACAGGGCCAAGAGACCCAGTACTTC. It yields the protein CAWSRGQGQETQYF.

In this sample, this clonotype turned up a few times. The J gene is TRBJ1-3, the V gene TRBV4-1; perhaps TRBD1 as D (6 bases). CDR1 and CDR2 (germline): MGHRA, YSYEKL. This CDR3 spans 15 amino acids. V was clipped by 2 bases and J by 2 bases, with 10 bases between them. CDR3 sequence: CASSQLRTAGNTIYF. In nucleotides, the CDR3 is TGCGCCAGCAGCCAACTCCGGACAGCTGGAAACACCATATATTTT.

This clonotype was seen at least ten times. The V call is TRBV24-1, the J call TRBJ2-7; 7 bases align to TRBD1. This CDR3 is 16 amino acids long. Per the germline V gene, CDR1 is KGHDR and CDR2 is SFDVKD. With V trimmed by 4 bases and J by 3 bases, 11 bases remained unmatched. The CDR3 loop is CATSEQTGTALYEQYF. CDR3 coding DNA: TGTGCCACCAGTGAACAAACCGGGACAGCCCTCTACGAGCAGTACTTC.

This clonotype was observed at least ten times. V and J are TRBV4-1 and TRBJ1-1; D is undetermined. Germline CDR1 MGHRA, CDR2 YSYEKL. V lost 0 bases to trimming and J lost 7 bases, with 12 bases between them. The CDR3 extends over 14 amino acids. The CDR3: CASSQERTRGEAFF. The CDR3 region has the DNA TGCGCCAGCAGCCAAGAACGCACCCGCGGTGAAGCTTTCTTT.

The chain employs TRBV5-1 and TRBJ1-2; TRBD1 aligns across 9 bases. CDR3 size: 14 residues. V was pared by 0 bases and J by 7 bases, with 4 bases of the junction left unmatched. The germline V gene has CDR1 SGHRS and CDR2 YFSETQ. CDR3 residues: CASSLGDREAGYTF. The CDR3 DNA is TGCGCCAGCAGCTTGGGGGACAGGGAGGCTGGCTACACCTTC.

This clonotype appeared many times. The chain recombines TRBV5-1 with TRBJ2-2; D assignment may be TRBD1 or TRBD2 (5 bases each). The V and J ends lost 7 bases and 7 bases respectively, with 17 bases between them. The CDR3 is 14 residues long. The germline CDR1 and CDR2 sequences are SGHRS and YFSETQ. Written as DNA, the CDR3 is TGCGCCAGCTCCTGGGAAGGGGAGAACGGGGAGCTGTTTTTT. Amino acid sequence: CASSWEGENGELFF.

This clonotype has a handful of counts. CDR3 bases: TGTGCCTGGACCGGACTAGCGGACAATGAGCAGTTCTTC. Protein: CAWTGLADNEQFF. The chain combines TRBV30 with TRBJ2-1; 10 nucleotides match TRBD2. Germline CDR1 and CDR2: GTSNPN and SVGIG (reference sequence). V was pared by 4 bases and J by 5 bases, with 2 bases of the junction left unmatched. This CDR3 has 13 residues.

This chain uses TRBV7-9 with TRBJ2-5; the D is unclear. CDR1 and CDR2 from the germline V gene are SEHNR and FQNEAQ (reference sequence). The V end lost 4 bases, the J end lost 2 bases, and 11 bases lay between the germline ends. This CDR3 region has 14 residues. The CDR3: CASSSRDIQETQYF. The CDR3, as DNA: TGTGCCAGCAGCTCAAGGGATATACAAGAGACCCAGTACTTC.

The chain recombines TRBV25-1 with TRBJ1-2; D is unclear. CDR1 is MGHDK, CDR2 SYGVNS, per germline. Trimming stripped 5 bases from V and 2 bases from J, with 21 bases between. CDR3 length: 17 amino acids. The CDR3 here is CASSPKKTEKKNYGYTF. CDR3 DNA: TGTGCCAGCAGTCCCAAAAAAACAGAGAAAAAAAACTATGGCTACACCTTC.

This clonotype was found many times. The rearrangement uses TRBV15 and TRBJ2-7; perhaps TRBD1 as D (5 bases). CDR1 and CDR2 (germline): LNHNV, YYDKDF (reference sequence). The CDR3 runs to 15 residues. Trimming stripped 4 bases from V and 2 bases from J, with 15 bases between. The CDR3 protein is CATSMGWGATYEQYF. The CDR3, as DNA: TGTGCCACCAGCATGGGGTGGGGCGCAACCTACGAGCAGTACTTC.

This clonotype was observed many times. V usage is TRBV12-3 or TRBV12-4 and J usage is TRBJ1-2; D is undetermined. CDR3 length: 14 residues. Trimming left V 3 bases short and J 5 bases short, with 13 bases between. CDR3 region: CASSFWQPTYGYTF. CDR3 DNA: TGTGCCAGCAGTTTTTGGCAGCCGACATATGGCTACACCTTC.

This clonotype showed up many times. Here the CDR3 DNA reads TGTGCCAGCAGCTCTAGACAGGGCAGAACTGAAGCTTTCTTT. Amino acid sequence: CASSSRQGRTEAFF. The chain recombines TRBV7-3 with TRBJ1-1; the match to TRBD1 covers 7 bases. CDR1 and CDR2 from the germline V gene are SGHTA and FQGTGA. Losses at the gene ends were 4 bases for V and 5 bases for J; bases not matched to a gene: 7. This CDR3 comprises 14 residues.

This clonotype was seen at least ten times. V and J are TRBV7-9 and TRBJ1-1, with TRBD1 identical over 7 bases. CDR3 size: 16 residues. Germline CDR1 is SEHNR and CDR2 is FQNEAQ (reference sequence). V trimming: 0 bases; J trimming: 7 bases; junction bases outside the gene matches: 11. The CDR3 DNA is TGTGCCAGCAGCTTAGCGAGAGGGGGCTTTCGTAATGAAGCTTTCTTT. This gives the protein CASSLARGGFRNEAFF.

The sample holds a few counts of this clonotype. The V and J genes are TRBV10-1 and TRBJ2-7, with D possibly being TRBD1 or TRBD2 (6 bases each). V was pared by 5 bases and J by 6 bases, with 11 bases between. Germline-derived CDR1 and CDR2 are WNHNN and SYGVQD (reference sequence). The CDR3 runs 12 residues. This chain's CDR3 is CASSPEGGEQYF. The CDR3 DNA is TGCGCCAGCAGTCCAGAGGGGGGCGAGCAGTACTTC.

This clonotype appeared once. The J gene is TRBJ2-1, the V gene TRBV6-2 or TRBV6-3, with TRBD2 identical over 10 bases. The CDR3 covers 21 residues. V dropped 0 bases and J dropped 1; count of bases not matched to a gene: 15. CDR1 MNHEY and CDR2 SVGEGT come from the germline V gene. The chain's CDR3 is CASSYSLAGDGTGGSYNEQFF. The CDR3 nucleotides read TGTGCCAGCAGTTACTCTCTAGCGGGAGACGGGACCGGGGGATCCTACAATGAGCAGTTCTTC.

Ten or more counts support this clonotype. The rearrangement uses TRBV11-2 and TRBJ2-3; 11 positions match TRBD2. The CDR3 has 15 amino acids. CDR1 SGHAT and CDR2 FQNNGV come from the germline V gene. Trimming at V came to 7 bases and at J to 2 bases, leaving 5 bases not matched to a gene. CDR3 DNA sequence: TGTGCCAGCACGACTAGCGGGGCCCTCACAGATACGCAGTATTTT. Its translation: CASTTSGALTDTQYF.

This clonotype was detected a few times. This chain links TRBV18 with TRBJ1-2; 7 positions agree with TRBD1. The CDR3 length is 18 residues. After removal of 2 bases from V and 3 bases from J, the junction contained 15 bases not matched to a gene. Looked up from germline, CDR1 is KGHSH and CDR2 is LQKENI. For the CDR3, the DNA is TGTGCCAGCTCACCATTCATGGACTCAAGCGGGACAGACTATGGCTACACCTTC. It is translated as CASSPFMDSSGTDYGYTF.

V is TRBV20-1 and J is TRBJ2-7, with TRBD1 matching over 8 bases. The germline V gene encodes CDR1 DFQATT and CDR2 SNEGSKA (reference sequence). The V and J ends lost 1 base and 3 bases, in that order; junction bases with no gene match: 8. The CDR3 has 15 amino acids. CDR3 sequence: CSARVSQGVFYEQYF. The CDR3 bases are TGCAGTGCTAGAGTCTCACAGGGGGTATTCTACGAGCAGTACTTC.

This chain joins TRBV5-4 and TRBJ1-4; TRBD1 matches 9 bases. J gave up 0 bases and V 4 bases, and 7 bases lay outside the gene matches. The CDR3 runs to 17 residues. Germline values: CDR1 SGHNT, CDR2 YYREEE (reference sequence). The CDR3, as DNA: TGTGCCAGCAGCAAGGGACAGGGAGCCGCAACTAATGAAAAACTGTTTTTT. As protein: CASSKGQGAATNEKLFF. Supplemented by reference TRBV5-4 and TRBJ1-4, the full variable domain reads ETGVTQSPTHLIKTRGQQVTLRCSSQSGHNTVSWYQQALGQGPQFIFQYYREEENGRGNFPPRFSGLQFPNYSSELNVNALELDDSALYLCASSKGQGAATNEKLFFGSGTQLSVL.